The 3 T cell receptor beta chains given below trace back to one sample, sequenced in a study of cytomegalovirus exposure and HLA in healthy donors. The PCR ran on 60 Vbeta and 13 Jbeta primers. Libraries were prepared by immunoSEQ multiplex PCR; TCRdb keeps only in-frame clonotypes and omits some of them. Of 200,000 or so clones listed, around 83% are singletons. The source material was PBMCs. Receptor source: a woman between 45 and 60 years old in good health and CMV-seropositive.

V usage is TRBV30 and J usage is TRBJ2-5; no clear D. Per the germline V gene, CDR1 is GTSNPN and CDR2 is SVGIG (reference sequence). Trimming removed 0 bases at V and 2 bases at J, with 13 bases between. This CDR3 has 15 amino acids. In DNA, the CDR3 is TGTGCCTGGAGTGTACTTAGGCGGATTCAAGAGACCCAGTACTTC. Amino acid sequence: CAWSVLRRIQETQYF. The whole variable domain, remainder taken from reference TRBV30 and TRBJ2-5, is SQTIHQWPATLVQPVGSPLSLECTVEGTSNPNLYWYRQAAGRGLQLLFYSVGIGQISSEVPQNLSASRPQDRQFILSSKKLLLSDSGFYLCAWSVLRRIQETQYFGPGTRLLVL.

On this clone: One junction end disagrees with the germline gene, perhaps due to a read error. The genes are TRBV10-3 and TRBJ2-3, with 8 bases aligning to TRBD2. The CDR3 has 13 amino acids. Germline values: CDR1 ENHRY, CDR2 SYGVKD. The CDR3 coding sequence is TGTGCCATCCAAGCGGGAGTCACAGATACGCAGTGTTTT. Its translation is CAIQAGVTDTQCF.

V gene TRBV7-8 combines with J gene TRBJ1-1, with 8 bases aligning to TRBD1. In germline, CDR1 is SGHVS, CDR2 FQNEAQ. CDR3 length: 14 residues. Trimming cost V 5 bases and J 1 base; bases outside gene matches: 3. The CDR3 reads CASSVGQGNTEAFF. CDR3 bases: TGTGCCAGCAGCGTAGGACAGGGGAACACTGAAGCTTTCTTT.